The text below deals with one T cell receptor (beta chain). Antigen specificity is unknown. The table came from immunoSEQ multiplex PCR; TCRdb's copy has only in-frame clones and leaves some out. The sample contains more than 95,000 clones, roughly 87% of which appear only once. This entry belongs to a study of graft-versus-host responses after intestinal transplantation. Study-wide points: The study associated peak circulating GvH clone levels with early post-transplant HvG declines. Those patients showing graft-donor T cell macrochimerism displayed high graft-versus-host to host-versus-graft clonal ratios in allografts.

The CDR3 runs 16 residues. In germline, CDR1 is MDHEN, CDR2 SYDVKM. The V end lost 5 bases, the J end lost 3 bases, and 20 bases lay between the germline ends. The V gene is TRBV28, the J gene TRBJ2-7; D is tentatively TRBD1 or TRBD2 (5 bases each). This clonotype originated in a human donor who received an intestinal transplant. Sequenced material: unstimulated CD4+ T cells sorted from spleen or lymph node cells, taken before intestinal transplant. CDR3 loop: CASSIGTGGIFYEQYF. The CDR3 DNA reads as TGTGCCAGCAGTATCGGGACGGGCGGAATCTTCTACGAGCAGTACTTC.